The source of this T cell receptor (beta chain) is a study of shared clonotypes between healthy human individuals. As concerns this clone: The antigen is undetermined.

Cells designated naive CD8 were CD45RO-negative and were positively selected for CCR7, with terminally differentiated effector memory CD45RA+ cells excluded. This CDR3 has 12 residues. The V gene end was trimmed by 7 bases and the J gene end by 4 bases; junction bases not matched to a gene: 6. Germline V gene data show CDR1 as SQVTM and CDR2 as ANQGSEA. Study-level points and caveats: What rarefaction showed was incomplete sorted-subset sequencing despite large depth. A handful of donors shared 5% to 5.5% of their naive CD4 clonotypes.

Several immunoSEQ 96-well plates shared each subset's DNA, each plate a replicate. Per sorted-subset replicate PCR, input was approximately 0.2 ug DNA, representing roughly 29,000 T cell genomes. The repertoire was sequenced with immunoSEQ multiplex PCR; TCRdb's copy has only in-frame clones and lacks some. The sample has some 2.1 million clones; about 94% are singletons. The TCR sequence derives from a young man in good health. The V gene is TRBV29-1, the J gene TRBJ1-2; 7 positions match TRBD1. The sequencing sample was made of naive CD8+ T cells sorted from blood. Here the CDR3 reads CSGFSGGYGYTF. As DNA, the CDR3 is TGCAGCGGCTTCTCAGGGGGCTATGGCTACACCTTC.